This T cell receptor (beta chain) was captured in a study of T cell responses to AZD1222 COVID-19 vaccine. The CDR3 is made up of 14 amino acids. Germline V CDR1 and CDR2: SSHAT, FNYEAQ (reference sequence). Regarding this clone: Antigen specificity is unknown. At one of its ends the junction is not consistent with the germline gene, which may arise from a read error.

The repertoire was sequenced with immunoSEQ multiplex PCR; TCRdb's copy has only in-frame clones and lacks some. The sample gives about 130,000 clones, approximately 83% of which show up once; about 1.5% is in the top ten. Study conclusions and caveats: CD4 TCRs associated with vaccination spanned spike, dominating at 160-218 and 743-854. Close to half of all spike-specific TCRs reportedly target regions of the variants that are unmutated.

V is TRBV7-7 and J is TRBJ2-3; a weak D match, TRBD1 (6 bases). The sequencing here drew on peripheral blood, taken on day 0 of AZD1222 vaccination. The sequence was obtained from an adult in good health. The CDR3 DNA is TGTGCTAGCAGCCTGACAGGAGGCACAGATACGCAGTATTTT. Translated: CASSLTGGTDTQYF.